The present T cell receptor (delta chain) was sequenced within a study of gamma delta lymphoproliferative disorders and STAT genes. The overall study: Each gamma-chain library started from at least 50 ng of genomic DNA, using the LymphoTrack Dx TCRG Assay. Points from the study as a whole: Public or private status of leukemic clones needs confirmation. Most major patient clonotypes were shared with at least one healthy donor.

Sequencing used genomic DNA taken from PBMCs of patients and controls. Controls were healthy adult blood donors matched for age and sex. TCRdb made new clone calls on the multiplex PCR reads using CATT. Of 3,000 to 4,000 delta-chain clones listed, more than 0.95% are singletons. Germline CDR1 is NSMFDY and CDR2 is ISSIKDK. CDR3 length equals 20 residues. About this clone itself: Its antigen is undetermined. A far more abundant clone sits one base away, making this likely a read error. The same CDR3 is also encoded by other DNA sequences in this sample.

Sequencing input: blood. The receptor comes from a human donor in good health. This chain joins TRAV29/DV5 and TRDJ3; TRDD3 matches at 8 bases. The CDR3 nucleotides read TGCGCAGCAAGCGACCTAACTGGGGGGGAAAGCTCCTGGGACACCCGACAGATGTTTTTC. Its translation is CAASDLTGGESSWDTRQMFF.